The 24 T cell receptor beta chains below all came from one sample that was sequenced in a study of CD4+ T cells in melanoma. TCRdb's copy holds only in-frame clones and misses some; the assay was immunoSEQ multiplex PCR. The sample holds more than 15,000 clones; about 72% are singletons and the top ten take 10% to 15%. Sequencing was performed on cells from a culture (not recorded whether cultured in vitro). Receptors originate from a human donor with melanoma.

The chain is built from TRBV7-9 and TRBJ1-2, with D hard to call. CDR1 is SEHNR, CDR2 FQNEAQ, per germline (reference sequence). With 4 bases removed from V and 8 bases from J, the gap between germline ends came to 23 bases. The CDR3 is 16 residues long. CDR3 sequence: CASSSGPRVIPRGYTF. The DNA of the CDR3 is TGTGCCAGCAGCTCCGGACCAAGAGTAATTCCGAGAGGCTACACCTTC.

The rearrangement uses TRBV5-4 and TRBJ2-2; no definite D call. The CDR3 extends over 14 amino acids. Looked up from germline, CDR1 is SGHNT and CDR2 is YYREEE (reference sequence). V was clipped by 4 bases and J by 0 bases, with 7 bases between them. Here the CDR3 reads CASSPDPNTGELFF. The CDR3 nucleotides are TGTGCCAGCAGCCCGGACCCGAACACCGGGGAGCTGTTTTTT.

The J gene is TRBJ2-3, the V gene TRBV6-1; D might be TRBD1 (6 bases). This CDR3 region has 12 residues. Germline-derived CDR1 and CDR2 are MNHNS and SASEGT. V lost 5 bases, J lost 7 bases, and 10 bases lay in between. The CDR3 here is CASSSQGHTQYF. CDR3 coding DNA: TGTGCCAGCAGTTCCCAGGGGCATACGCAGTATTTT.

The chain uses TRBV7-6 and TRBJ2-1, with 7 bases aligning to TRBD1. V shed 5 bases, J shed 4 bases, and the junction held 8 bases outside the gene matches. Germline lookup yields CDR1 SGHVS and CDR2 FNYEAQ. CDR3 size: 15 residues. In nucleotides, the CDR3 is TGTGCCAGCAGCAGAGAGGGGGCAGGTTACAATGAGCAGTTCTTC. Its translation is CASSREGAGYNEQFF.

J is TRBJ2-1 and V is TRBV5-1; tentatively, D is TRBD1 or TRBD2 (5 bases each). V lost 4 bases to trimming and J lost 0 bases, with 14 bases between them. Germline CDR1 reads SGHRS; CDR2 reads YFSETQ. The CDR3 extends over 16 amino acids. CDR3 loop: CASSPTKGSSYNEQFF. The CDR3 bases are TGCGCCAGCAGCCCCACAAAGGGGAGCTCCTACAATGAGCAGTTCTTC.

This clone was picked up one time. The chain carries TRBV6-6 and TRBJ2-3; 11 nucleotides line up with TRBD2. CDR1 and CDR2 from the germline V gene are MNHNY and SVGAGI (reference sequence). The J segment lost 6 bases and the V segment lost 2 bases, leaving 1 base of the junction unmatched. The CDR3 consists of 14 residues. The CDR3 protein is CASSYRTSGDTQYF. The CDR3 bases are TGTGCCAGCAGTTACAGGACTAGCGGGGATACGCAGTATTTT.

The chain uses TRBV6-5 and TRBJ1-1, with 9 bases lining up with TRBD1. Germline V gene data show CDR1 as MNHEY and CDR2 as SVGAGI. V gave up 7 bases and J gave up 2 bases; unmatched junction bases: 5. This CDR3 comprises 14 residues. DNA of the CDR3: TGTGCCAGCACCCGGGACAGGGTAAACACTGAAGCTTTCTTT. It encodes CASTRDRVNTEAFF.

The rearrangement uses TRBV5-4 and TRBJ2-1, with 8 bases lining up with TRBD2. V shed 5 bases, J shed 7 bases, and the junction held 11 bases outside the gene matches. The CDR3 loop spans 15 amino acids. Germline assignment: CDR1 SGHNT and CDR2 YYREEE (reference sequence). The CDR3 region is CASRTGGRSANEQFF. The CDR3 coding sequence is TGTGCCAGCAGGACGGGGGGGCGGTCGGCGAATGAGCAGTTCTTC.

The rearrangement joins TRBV2 to TRBJ2-4, with TRBD1 matching over 7 bases. The CDR3 length is 16 residues. Germline V gene sequence: CDR1 SNHLY, CDR2 FYNNEI. Trimming took 6 bases from V and 0 from J; bases not matched to a gene: 8. The CDR3 here is CASSEWDSVAKNIQYF. The CDR3 nucleotides are TGTGCCAGCAGCGAATGGGACAGCGTAGCCAAAAACATTCAGTACTTC.

This chain links TRBV15 with TRBJ1-6, with 8 bases that match TRBD1. Germline assignment: CDR1 LNHNV and CDR2 YYDKDF (reference sequence). The trim removed 0 bases at V and 2 bases at J, leaving 12 bases unmatched. The CDR3 contains 20 residues. This chain's CDR3 is CATSRDRMTGEMAYNSPLHF. The CDR3 region has the DNA TGTGCCACCAGCAGAGATCGTATGACAGGGGAGATGGCCTATAATTCACCCCTCCACTTT. Combining the CDR3 with reference TRBV15 and TRBJ1-6 gives the whole variable domain DAMVIQNPRYQVTQFGKPVTLSCSQTLNHNVMYWYQQKSSQAPKLLFHYYDKDFNNEADTPDNFQSRRPNTSFCFLDIRSPGLGDTAMYLCATSRDRMTGEMAYNSPLHFGNGTRLTVT.

This clone was found a few times. The chain links TRBV5-6 to TRBJ2-1; 7 bases align to TRBD2. Germline V gene lookup returns CDR1 SGHDT and CDR2 YYEEEE. The CDR3 is 14 amino acids. After removal of 2 bases from V and 9 bases from J, the junction contained 8 bases not matched to a gene. Here the CDR3 DNA reads TGTGCCAGCAGCTTCTCCTCGACTAGCACTGAGCAGTTCTTC. This codes for CASSFSSTSTEQFF.

The CDR3 loop is CASKRAGRTGELFF. The CDR3 nucleotides are TGTGCCAGTAAACGGGCAGGGAGGACCGGGGAGCTGTTTTTT. V and J are TRBV19 and TRBJ2-2; maybe TRBD2 (6 bases). There are 14 residues in the CDR3. The germline V gene encodes CDR1 LNHDA and CDR2 SQIVND (reference sequence). V lost 7 bases to trimming and J lost 5 bases, with 14 bases between them.

This chain joins TRBV27 and TRBJ1-5; no definite D call. V was shortened by 5 bases and J by 4 bases, with 15 bases between the two germline ends. The CDR3 has 15 amino acids. Germline CDR1 is MNHEY and CDR2 is SMNVEV (reference sequence). CDR3 region: CASSSRGGVNQPQHF. In DNA form, the CDR3 reads TGTGCCAGCAGTAGCCGTGGCGGGGTGAATCAGCCCCAGCATTTT.

CDR3 residues: CASSSNWNTEAFF. The CDR3 coding sequence is TGTGCCAGCAGTTCTAATTGGAACACTGAAGCTTTCTTT. The V gene is TRBV6-5, the J gene TRBJ1-1; D gene uncertain. The CDR3 runs to 13 residues. The V gene lost 4 bases and the J gene lost 1 base, with 7 bases spanning the gap. CDR1 is MNHEY and CDR2 is SVGAGI in the germline V gene.

The chain has TRBV15 and TRBJ1-1; no firm D call. Trimming removed 4 bases at V and 1 base at J, with 10 bases between. CDR3 length: 14 residues. Germline assignment: CDR1 LNHNV and CDR2 YYDKDF (reference sequence). The CDR3 spells CATSTVDWNTEAFF. Here the CDR3 DNA reads TGTGCCACCAGCACCGTGGACTGGAACACTGAAGCTTTCTTT.

This clone was recorded a few times. This sequence joins TRBV2 and TRBJ1-2; possibly TRBD1 for D (6 bases). This CDR3 region has 12 residues. The germline V gene encodes CDR1 SNHLY and CDR2 FYNNEI. The ends were cut back, 4 bases at V and 3 bases at J, with 6 bases in the middle. The DNA of the CDR3 is TGTGCCAGCAGTGGGACAGACTATGGCTACACCTTC. It specifies CASSGTDYGYTF.

The chain joins TRBV7-3 to TRBJ1-6, with TRBD1 as a possible D gene (5 bases). This CDR3 contains 13 residues. The V end lost 5 bases, the J end lost 7 bases, and 9 bases lay between the germline ends. Germline-derived CDR1 and CDR2 are SGHTA and FQGTGA. The CDR3 nucleotides are TGTGCCAGCAGCCTACGACAGAATTCACCCCTCCACTTT. Residues: CASSLRQNSPLHF.

The CDR3 DNA is TGTGCCAGCAGCGGAATGGGACAGGTCAACACTGAAGCTTTCTTT. Amino acids: CASSGMGQVNTEAFF. V is TRBV5-5 and J is TRBJ1-1; TRBD1 matches 8 bases. Germline values: CDR1 SGHKS, CDR2 YYEKEE (reference sequence). The V segment lost 4 bases and the J segment 2 bases; nucleotides outside the gene matches: 7. CDR3 length: 15 amino acids.

The chain couples TRBV11-2 to TRBJ1-3; tentatively, D is TRBD1 (5 bases). This CDR3 contains 16 residues. CDR1 is SGHAT, CDR2 FQNNGV, per germline. V shed 2 bases and J shed 0 bases, with 11 bases lying between them. CDR3 amino acids: CASSLRQGNSGNTIYF. CDR3 DNA sequence: TGTGCCAGCAGCTTACGCCAGGGTAACTCTGGAAACACCATATATTTT.

The chain recombines TRBV2 with TRBJ1-1; D is ambiguous. From germline, CDR1 is SNHLY and CDR2 FYNNEI. The CDR3 loop spans 14 amino acids. V lost 5 bases and J 2 bases, leaving 12 bases between the germline ends. Here the CDR3 reads CASSRTRPNTEAFF. CDR3 nucleotides: TGTGCCAGCAGTAGGACGAGACCAAACACTGAAGCTTTCTTT.

This clone is judged medium-sized (0.01 to 0.1%). This chain links TRBV7-9 with TRBJ2-5, with D perhaps TRBD2 (6 bases). The germline V gene encodes CDR1 SEHNR and CDR2 FQNEAQ (reference sequence). The CDR3 covers 14 residues. Trimming shortened V by 5 bases and J by 5 bases, and 15 bases separated the two germline ends. The CDR3 here is CASSTGGSGETQYF. CDR3 bases: TGTGCCAGCAGCACCGGGGGTTCTGGGGAGACCCAGTACTTC.

This clone appeared a few times. Written as DNA, the CDR3 is TGTGCCAGCAGTTTAAAATCGGCATTTAGGAACACTGAAGCTTTCTTT. Translated, it gives CASSLKSAFRNTEAFF. The chain carries TRBV27 and TRBJ1-1; D remains unclear. The V end lost 2 bases, the J end lost 1 base, and 14 bases lay between the germline ends. The CDR3 covers 16 residues. Per the germline V gene, CDR1 is MNHEY and CDR2 is SMNVEV (reference sequence).

The chain couples TRBV5-1 to TRBJ1-2; D uncertain. This CDR3 comprises 13 residues. The V gene lost 4 bases and the J gene lost 4 bases, with 11 bases spanning the gap. From germline, CDR1 is SGHRS and CDR2 YFSETQ. CDR3 residues: CASSVSDTYGYTF. For the CDR3, the DNA is TGCGCCAGCAGCGTTAGCGACACCTATGGCTACACCTTC.

The J gene is TRBJ1-2, the V gene TRBV14; D might be TRBD1 (6 bases). This CDR3 region has 18 residues. Germline values: CDR1 SGHDN, CDR2 FVKESK. V lost 2 bases and J lost 8, with 27 bases in between. The chain's CDR3 is CASSQFNLTLRGLGGYTF. Written as DNA, the CDR3 is TGTGCCAGCAGCCAATTTAACCTAACCCTCAGGGGCTTAGGGGGCTACACCTTC. Full variable domain (outside the CDR3, taken from reference TRBV14 and TRBJ1-2): EAGVTQFPSHSVIEKGQTVTLRCDPISGHDNLYWYRRVMGKEIKFLLHFVKESKQDESGMPNNRFLAERTGGTYSTLKVQPAELEDSGVYFCASSQFNLTLRGLGGYTFGSGTRLTVV.